The clone carrying this T cell receptor (beta chain) was seen a handful of times. In the same sample, other DNA sequences code for this CDR3. The data are from a study of CD8+ T cells in alopecia areata. Study summary: Twice a day, 5 to 10 mg of oral tofacitinib was administered to treated patients. Patients remained on tofacitinib for 6 to 18 months and then went 6 months without it.

The V end was cut by 5 bases, the J end by 3 bases, with 17 bases between. The CDR3 runs to 15 residues. The germline gives CDR1 SGHTA, CDR2 FQGNSA. Alopecia areata patients provided lesional scalp punch biopsies and peripheral blood, both collected for the study. The researchers isolated CD4+ and CD8+ T cells from PBMCs by sorting. Extracted RNA was reverse transcribed, and the resulting cDNA served as sequencing template. Here immunoSEQ multiplex PCR was the method, and the copy in TCRdb shows in-frame clones only, minus some. The data hold 170,000 or so clones, with roughly 59% observed a single time.

The rearrangement uses TRBV7-2 and TRBJ2-7; a weak D match, TRBD1 (5 bases). The specimen was CD4+ T cells sorted from blood, collected at week 0. This receptor was identified in a human donor with alopecia areata. Here the CDR3 reads CASSPRGGRFYEQYF. The CDR3 region has the DNA TGTGCCAGCAGCCCAAGGGGTGGCAGGTTCTACGAGCAGTACTTC.